This T cell receptor beta chain appears in the sequencing data of a study of neoadjuvant nivolumab and ipilimumab in lung cancer. Whole-study findings and limits: From pretherapy to surgery, tumor richness and clonality rose with dual therapy. Compared with tumor-adjacent uninvolved lung, resected tumors showed greater richness and clonality.

The CDR3 loop spans 13 amino acids. J gave up 6 bases and V 9 bases, and 8 bases lay outside the gene matches. In germline, CDR1 is MNHEY, CDR2 SMNVEV (reference sequence). The method was immunoSEQ multiplex PCR; TCRdb's version includes in-frame clones alone and lacks a portion of them. This sample has around 13,000 clones, with around 70% found just once. Notes on this clone: What it binds is not known.

Source: peripheral blood, taken after neoadjuvant nivolumab, alone or with ipilimumab, at or shortly before surgery. The chain recombines TRBV27 with TRBJ1-2, with 9 bases identical to TRBD1. The sequence was obtained from an adult with non-small cell lung cancer. CDR3 in amino acids: CASTGGIGHGYTF. In nucleotides, the CDR3 is TGTGCCAGTACAGGGGGCATTGGTCATGGCTACACCTTC.